A single sample is the source of the 19 T cell receptor beta chains below, sequenced in a study of blood T cell repertoires in COVID-19. Method: immunoSEQ multiplex PCR; TCRdb's copy keeps in-frame clones and lacks some. Among approximately 170,000 clones listed, approximately 91% were seen once. The specimen sequenced was peripheral blood. Receptor source: a man in his late teens or twenties with COVID-19, enrolled during active disease.

V gene TRBV10-3 combines with J gene TRBJ2-2; weak D call: TRBD2 (5 bases). Trimming took off 8 bases at V and 8 bases at J, with 12 bases between the two ends. Germline V gene sequence: CDR1 ENHRY, CDR2 SYGVKD. The CDR3 sequence is 12 residues long. DNA of the CDR3: TGTGCCATCGAAGAAGGCGGGGGGGAGCTGTTTTTT. It yields the protein CAIEEGGGELFF.

This rearrangement joins TRBV13 to TRBJ2-7, with TRBD2 matching 11 bases. The V and J ends lost 5 bases and 7 bases, in that order; junction bases with no gene match: 22. The CDR3 length is 19 residues. Germline CDR1 and CDR2: PRHDT and FYEKMQ (reference sequence). The CDR3 sequence: CASSVDRGPFSGRAGEQYF. The CDR3 DNA sequence: TGTGCCAGCAGCGTCGACAGGGGACCCTTTAGCGGGAGGGCCGGAGAGCAGTACTTC.

The V gene is TRBV6-5, the J gene TRBJ2-2; D might be TRBD1 (5 bases). CDR3 length: 16 residues. V lost 0 bases, J lost 3 bases, and 11 bases lay in between. Germline CDR1 reads MNHEY; CDR2 reads SVGAGI. DNA for the CDR3: TGTGCCAGCAGTTACTCGTCGACAGTCTACACCGGGGAGCTGTTTTTT. It yields the protein CASSYSSTVYTGELFF.

The J gene is TRBJ1-5, the V gene TRBV10-3, with 9 bases aligning to TRBD1. CDR3 length: 16 residues. V shed 6 bases and J 3 bases; nucleotides not matched to a gene: 9. Germline assignment: CDR1 ENHRY and CDR2 SYGVKD. This chain's CDR3 is CAIREDRGSSNQPQHF. DNA of the CDR3: TGTGCCATCAGGGAAGACAGGGGGTCCTCCAATCAGCCCCAGCATTTT.

J is TRBJ1-1 and V is TRBV19; 7 nucleotides align to TRBD1. Germline CDR1 and CDR2: LNHDA and SQIVND (reference sequence). There are 14 residues in the CDR3. J was trimmed by 6 bases and V by 5 bases; bases with no gene match: 9. CDR3 bases: TGTGCCAGTAGTGGAGACAGGGCTCCGTCTGAAGCTTTCTTT. It is translated as CASSGDRAPSEAFF. The full variable domain, rest sourced from reference TRBV19 and TRBJ1-1, is DGGITQSPKYLFRKEGQNVTLSCEQNLNHDAMYWYRQDPGQGLRLIYYSQIVNDFQKGDIAEGYSVSREKKESFPLTVTSAQKNPTAFYLCASSGDRAPSEAFFGQGTRLTVV.

V is TRBV7-3 and J is TRBJ2-4; possible D gene TRBD1, 6 bases. CDR3 length: 16 residues. Germline CDR1 and CDR2: SGHTA and FQGTGA. The V and J ends lost 5 bases and 0 bases respectively, with 14 bases between them. CDR3 region: CASSTTGPQAKNIQYF. The CDR3 DNA sequence: TGTGCCAGCAGCACTACAGGGCCCCAAGCCAAAAACATTCAGTACTTC.

The chain has TRBV4-3 and TRBJ2-7; D is perhaps TRBD1 (6 bases). Deletions cut 0 bases from V and 2 bases from J, with 11 bases between. Per the germline V gene, CDR1 is LGHNA and CDR2 is YSLEER. CDR3 length: 15 residues. The CDR3 DNA sequence: TGCGCCAGCAGCCAAGATCCCAGGGGTCCCTACGAGCAGTACTTC. It specifies CASSQDPRGPYEQYF.

The rearrangement links TRBV28 to TRBJ2-1, with TRBD1 matching over 7 bases. This CDR3 is 16 amino acids long. Germline-derived CDR1 and CDR2 are MDHEN and SYDVKM. The J segment lost 5 bases and the V segment lost 4 bases, leaving 11 bases of the junction unmatched. The CDR3 spells CASSSYRGNFNNEQFF. The CDR3 bases are TGTGCCAGCAGTTCTTACAGGGGTAATTTTAACAATGAGCAGTTCTTC. Complete variable domain (other parts from reference TRBV28 and TRBJ2-1): DVKVTQSSRYLVKRTGEKVFLECVQDMDHENMFWYRQDPGLGLRLIYFSYDVKMKEKGDIPEGYSVSREKKERFSLILESASTNQTSMYLCASSSYRGNFNNEQFFGPGTRLTVL.

The chain employs TRBV29-1 and TRBJ2-3, with D hard to call. The V and J ends lost 6 bases and 0 bases respectively, with 7 bases between them. The germline CDR1 and CDR2 sequences are SQVTM and ANQGSEA. The CDR3 sequence is 12 residues long. The CDR3 spells CSVLTSTDTQYF. The CDR3 coding sequence is TGCAGCGTGCTCACTAGCACAGATACGCAGTATTTT.

The CDR3 DNA reads as TGTGCCAGCAGTTCCGGTGACACCAACACAGATACGCAGTATTTT. This encodes CASSSGDTNTDTQYF. The chain employs TRBV6-5 and TRBJ2-3; no reliable D call. CDR1 is MNHEY, CDR2 SVGAGI, per germline. The CDR3 totals 15 residues. V dropped 4 bases and J dropped 2 bases, with 13 bases sitting between them.

The rearrangement uses TRBV28 and TRBJ2-3; 13 nucleotides align to TRBD2. Trimming removed 4 bases from V and 6 bases from J; junction bases left unmatched: 4. This CDR3 is built from 15 residues. Per germline, CDR1 MDHEN and CDR2 SYDVKM. The CDR3 region has the DNA TGTGCCAGCAGTTCACTAGCGGGAGGGCCGGATACGCAGTATTTT. Translation gives CASSSLAGGPDTQYF.

The chain joins TRBV14 to TRBJ2-1; possible D gene TRBD1, 6 bases. The CDR3 is made up of 16 amino acids. Trimming stripped 3 bases from V and 0 bases from J, with 12 bases between. Looked up from germline, CDR1 is SGHDN and CDR2 is FVKESK. In DNA form, the CDR3 reads TGTGCCAGCAGCCAGACAGGTCTCAGCTCCTACAATGAGCAGTTCTTC. This gives the protein CASSQTGLSSYNEQFF.

The J gene is TRBJ1-3, the V gene TRBV28; no definite D call. Trimming took off 3 bases at V and 1 base at J, with 7 bases between the two ends. The CDR3 is 14 residues long. Germline V lookup: CDR1 MDHEN, CDR2 SYDVKM. The CDR3 DNA follows: TGTGCCAGCAGTTTTCCGGGGTCTGGAAACACCATATATTTT. Protein sequence: CASSFPGSGNTIYF.

The CDR3: CASSESVGELFF. The CDR3 bases are TGTGCCAGCAGTGAATCGGTCGGGGAGCTGTTTTTT. V gene TRBV2 combines with J gene TRBJ2-2; D not certain. Germline V CDR1 and CDR2: SNHLY, FYNNEI. Trimming pared 2 bases from V and 7 bases from J, leaving 5 bases between. This CDR3 has 12 amino acids.

V usage is TRBV9 and J usage is TRBJ1-1; D ambiguous. The germline CDR1 and CDR2 sequences are SGDLS and YYNGEE. The V gene lost 2 bases and the J gene lost 4 bases, with 9 bases spanning the gap. The CDR3 spans 13 residues. The CDR3 here is CASSVNWFTEAFF. As DNA, the CDR3 is TGTGCCAGCAGCGTCAACTGGTTCACTGAAGCTTTCTTT.

The chain links TRBV4-3 to TRBJ2-7; TRBD1 is a possible D gene (6 bases). Germline-derived CDR1 and CDR2 are LGHNA and YSLEER. V lost 1 base and J lost 2, with 15 bases in between. The CDR3 covers 16 residues. CDR3 nucleotides: TGCGCCAGCAGCCAAGTGGTCAGGGGCCCCACCTACGAGCAGTACTTC. It encodes CASSQVVRGPTYEQYF.

This clone was detected only once. The V gene is TRBV5-1, the J gene TRBJ1-1; no clear D gene. V gave up 4 bases and J gave up 1 base, with 17 bases separating them. The germline V gene encodes CDR1 SGHRS and CDR2 YFSETQ. The CDR3 consists of 16 residues. CDR3 nucleotide sequence: TGCGCCAGCAGCCACGGGATTACGGACGGGAACACTGAAGCTTTCTTT. Its translation: CASSHGITDGNTEAFF.

Comment on this clone: A junction end diverges from the germline sequence, so it may reflect a read error. The chain links TRBV6-5 to TRBJ1-4, with D unresolved. The germline CDR1 and CDR2 sequences are MNHEY and SVGAGI. There are 13 residues in the CDR3. CDR3 region: CASGDATNEKLLF. The CDR3, as DNA: TGTGCCAGCGGAGATGCAACTAATGAAAAACTGCTTTTT.

The chain couples TRBV12-3 or TRBV12-4 to TRBJ2-7; D is undetermined. The CDR3 runs to 13 residues. The V end was cut by 3 bases, the J end by 7 bases, with 13 bases between. The CDR3 nucleotides are TGTGCCAGCAGTTTGGGCCCCCTGCAGGAGCAGTACTTC. This sequence encodes CASSLGPLQEQYF.